These T cell receptor beta chains were read from a single sample in a study of spatial heterogeneity in lung cancer. One entry per CDR3 protein, called by TCRdb with MiXCR from the 5' RACE reads. Of 9,500 to 15,000 distinct CDR3 sequences in the sample, roughly an eighth were seen once. Sequenced material: PBMCs, taken at surgery. These receptors were obtained from a female donor with early-stage non-small cell lung cancer. The CDR3 runs from the conserved cysteine through the conserved F or W. The D gene is left open where the match is weak. Clone sizes are given selectively: once, few, many, or a class where the clone is expanded.

D gene | J gene | clone size | V gene | CDR3 protein | CDR3 DNA
. | TRBJ2-1 | many | TRBV4-3 | CASSPSDQGSYNEQFF | TGCGCCAGCAGCCCCTCGGATCAGGGCTCCTACAATGAGCAGTTCTTC
. | TRBJ1-4 | medium-sized | TRBV28 | CASSFPSAINEKLFF | TGTGCCAGCAGTTTTCCCTCGGCGATCAATGAAAAACTGTTTTTT
TRBD2 | TRBJ2-3 | medium-sized | TRBV2 | CASSRERGQVDTQYF | TGTGCCAGCAGCCGCGAGCGGGGTCAGGTGGATACGCAGTATTTT
. | TRBJ2-2 | few | TRBV2 | CASSAEQTYTGELFF | TGTGCCAGCAGTGCCGAACAGACTTACACCGGGGAGCTGTTTTTT
. | TRBJ1-1 | few | TRBV2 | CASRGIRNTEAFF | TGTGCCAGCAGGGGGATTCGGAACACTGAAGCTTTCTTT
. | TRBJ2-7 | many | TRBV29-1 | CSVAREGGEQYF | TGCAGCGTTGCCCGAGAGGGGGGCGAGCAGTACTTC
. | TRBJ1-1 | few | TRBV5-1 | CASSPQTYSTEAFF | TGCGCCAGCAGCCCCCAGACATATTCCACTGAAGCTTTCTTT
. | TRBJ1-5 | many | TRBV2 | CASSGGRSNQPQHF | TGTGCCAGCAGTGGGGGACGGAGCAATCAGCCCCAGCATTTT
. | TRBJ1-1 | medium-sized | TRBV28 | CASLGGMNTEAFF | TGTGCCAGCCTGGGAGGCATGAACACTGAAGCTTTCTTT
. | TRBJ2-5 | many | TRBV6-2/TRBV6-3 | CASSPSGRSPLGQETQYF | TGTGCCAGCAGTCCCTCCGGACGGTCCCCCCTCGGTCAAGAGACCCAGTACTTC
. | TRBJ1-2 | many | TRBV6-5 | CASSYRSHRATKHPTYGYTF | TGTGCCAGCAGTTACCGGTCGCACAGGGCCACGAAACACCCGACTTATGGCTACACCTTC
TRBD1 | TRBJ1-1 | few | TRBV6-5 | CASIPPSGGNTEAFF | TGTGCCAGCATTCCACCCTCAGGGGGAAACACTGAAGCTTTCTTT
. | TRBJ1-1 | many | TRBV11-1 | CASSLAAGLNTEAFF | TGTGCCAGCAGCTTAGCGGCGGGGCTCAACACTGAAGCTTTCTTT
TRBD2 | TRBJ2-5 | . | TRBV2 | CASSELVGASGGETQYF | TGTGCCAGCAGTGAACTCGTTGGGGCTAGCGGGGGTGAGACCCAGTACTTC
. | TRBJ2-1 | many | TRBV9 | CASTPGLTSSYNEQFF | TGTGCCAGCACCCCCGGGCTTACGAGCTCCTACAATGAGCAGTTCTTC
. | TRBJ1-3 | medium-sized | TRBV29-1 | CSVVRAASGNTIYF | TGCAGCGTTGTTCGGGCGGCTTCTGGAAACACCATATATTTT
TRBD1 | TRBJ1-6 | many | TRBV3-1 | CASSPWDRPLPLAF | TGTGCCAGCAGCCCTTGGGACAGACCATTGCCTTTGGCTTTT
. | TRBJ1-5 | few | TRBV6-2/TRBV6-3 | CASSPGEVLSNQPQHF | TGTGCCAGCAGTCCCGGGGAGGTCCTTAGCAATCAGCCCCAGCATTTT
. | TRBJ1-1 | many | TRBV21-1 | CASSNLTENTEAFF | TGTGCCAGCAGCAACCTGACAGAGAACACTGAAGCTTTCTTT
. | TRBJ2-6 | . | TRBV3-1 | CASSLGASGANVLTF | TGTGCCAGCAGCCTAGGGGCGTCTGGGGCCAACGTCCTGACTTTC
. | TRBJ1-1 | many | TRBV21-1 | CASSKKSGQGDTEAFF | TGTGCCAGCAGCAAAAAGTCGGGACAGGGTGATACTGAAGCTTTCTTT
. | TRBJ2-7 | many | TRBV23-1 | CASSTSGFSYEQYF | TGCGCCAGCAGTACTTCAGGTTTCTCCTACGAGCAGTACTTC
. | TRBJ2-2 | . | TRBV28 | CASSFLSTGELFF | TGTGCCAGCAGTTTTCTCTCCACCGGGGAGCTGTTTTTT
. | TRBJ2-5 | many | TRBV7-2 | CASSLAAGGETQYF | TGTGCCAGCAGCTTAGCGGCCGGGGGAGAGACCCAGTACTTC
TRBD1 | TRBJ1-1 | once | TRBV6-6 | CASTEGAGGNTEAFF | TGTGCCAGCACCGAGGGGGCGGGTGGGAACACTGAAGCTTTCTTT
. | TRBJ1-5 | . | TRBV6-6 | CASRREPYQPQHF | TGTGCCAGCAGGAGGGAGCCCTATCAGCCCCAGCATTTT
. | TRBJ2-5 | many | TRBV20-1 | CSARDHGSRWETQYF | TGCAGTGCTAGAGATCATGGTTCAAGATGGGAGACCCAGTACTTC
. | TRBJ1-3 | many | TRBV6-6 | CASNEASSGNTIYF | TGTGCCAGCAATGAGGCCAGCTCTGGAAACACCATATATTTT
. | TRBJ2-5 | medium-sized | TRBV6-6 | CASSYRLEETQYF | TGTGCCAGCAGTTACCGACTAGAAGAGACCCAGTACTTC
TRBD2 | TRBJ2-7 | many | TRBV18 | CASSSSGNSYEQYF | TGTGCCAGCTCGTCTAGCGGGAATTCCTACGAGCAGTACTTC
TRBD2 | TRBJ2-7 | many | TRBV6-2/TRBV6-3 | CASSPRLAGVQYF | TGTGCCAGCAGTCCGCGGCTAGCGGGTGTGCAGTACTTC
. | TRBJ2-7 | once | TRBV7-2 | CASSLKWDSYEQYF | TGTGCCAGCAGCTTAAAGTGGGACTCCTACGAGCAGTACTTC
. | TRBJ2-6 | many | TRBV6-6 | CASSYSSISGANVLTF | TGTGCCAGCAGTTACTCATCCATCTCTGGGGCCAACGTCCTGACTTTC
. | TRBJ1-3 | many | TRBV30 | CAWSPPPGGFSGNTIYF | TGTGCCTGGAGCCCTCCGCCCGGCGGATTCTCTGGAAACACCATATATTTT
. | TRBJ2-5 | . | TRBV19 | CASSISQVPQETQYF | TGTGCCAGTAGTATCTCGCAGGTACCGCAAGAGACCCAGTACTTC
TRBD2 | TRBJ2-5 | many | TRBV3-1 | CASSPGTSEATQYF | TGTGCCAGCAGCCCCGGGACTAGCGAGGCGACCCAGTACTTC
TRBD2 | TRBJ2-1 | many | TRBV4-2 | CASSQFLAGGPDSYNEQFF | TGTGCCAGCAGCCAATTCCTAGCGGGAGGGCCCGACTCCTACAATGAGCAGTTCTTC
TRBD2 | TRBJ2-1 | many | TRBV19 | CASSLRTSGGEQFF | TGTGCCAGTAGTCTTCGGACTAGCGGTGGCGAGCAGTTCTTC
TRBD1 | TRBJ1-3 | medium-sized | TRBV6-5 | CASSYSLTGLGDTIYF | TGTGCCAGCAGTTACTCTTTGACAGGGCTGGGAGACACCATATATTTT